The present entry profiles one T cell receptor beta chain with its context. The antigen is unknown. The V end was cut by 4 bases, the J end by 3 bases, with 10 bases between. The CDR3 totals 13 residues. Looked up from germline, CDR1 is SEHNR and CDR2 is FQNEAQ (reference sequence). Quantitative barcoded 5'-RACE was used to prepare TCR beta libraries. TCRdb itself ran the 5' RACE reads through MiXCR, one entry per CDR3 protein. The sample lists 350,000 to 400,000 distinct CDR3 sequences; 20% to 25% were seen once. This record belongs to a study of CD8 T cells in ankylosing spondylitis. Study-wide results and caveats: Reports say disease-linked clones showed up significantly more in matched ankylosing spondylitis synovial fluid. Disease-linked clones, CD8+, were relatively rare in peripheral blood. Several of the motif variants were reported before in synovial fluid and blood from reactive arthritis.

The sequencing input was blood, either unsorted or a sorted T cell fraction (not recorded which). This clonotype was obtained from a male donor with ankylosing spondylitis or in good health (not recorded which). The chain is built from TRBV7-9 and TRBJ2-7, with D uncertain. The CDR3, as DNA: TGTGCCAGCAGCTATACCGAGCGCTACGAGCAGTACTTC. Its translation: CASSYTERYEQYF.